This T cell receptor (beta chain) was recorded in a study of cytomegalovirus exposure and HLA in healthy donors. This CDR3 comprises 11 residues. The germline V and J ends were trimmed by 7 bases and 0 bases, with 3 bases remaining between them. Looked up from germline, CDR1 is MDHEN and CDR2 is SYDVKM. PCR involved 60 Vbeta and 13 Jbeta primers. Libraries were prepared by immunoSEQ multiplex PCR; TCRdb keeps only in-frame clonotypes and omits some of them. The sample lists about 110,000 clones, more than 75% occurring once. Sequencing was carried out using PBMCs. This receptor was taken from a woman between 45 and 60 years old in good health and CMV-seropositive. The chain couples TRBV28 to TRBJ1-1; D remains ambiguous. CDR3 DNA: TGTGCCAGCACCATGAACACTGAAGCTTTCTTT. Translation: CASTMNTEAFF.